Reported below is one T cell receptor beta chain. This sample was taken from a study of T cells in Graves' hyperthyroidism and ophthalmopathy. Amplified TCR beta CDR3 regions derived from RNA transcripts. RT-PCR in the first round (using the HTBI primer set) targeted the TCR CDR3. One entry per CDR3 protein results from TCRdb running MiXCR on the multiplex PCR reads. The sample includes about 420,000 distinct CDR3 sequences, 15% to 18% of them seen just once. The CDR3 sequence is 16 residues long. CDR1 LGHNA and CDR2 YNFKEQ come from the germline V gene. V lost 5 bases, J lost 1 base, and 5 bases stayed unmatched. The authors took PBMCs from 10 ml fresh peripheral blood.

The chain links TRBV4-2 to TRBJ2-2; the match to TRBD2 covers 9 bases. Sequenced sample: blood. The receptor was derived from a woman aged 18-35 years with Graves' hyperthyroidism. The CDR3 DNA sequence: TGTGCCAGCAGCTTGGGACTAGCTGAGAACACCGGGGAGCTGTTTTTT. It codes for CASSLGLAENTGELFF.